The TCR beta chain described here comes from a study of blood T cell repertoires in COVID-19. Some clones are missing from TCRdb's copy, which holds only in-frame ones; the method was immunoSEQ multiplex PCR. The table includes approximately 530,000 clones, around nine tenths detected once. Trimming cost V 4 bases and J 2 bases, with 11 bases left between them. The CDR3 has 15 amino acids. Germline values: CDR1 MGHRA, CDR2 YSYEKL. This clone was detected only once. Followed longitudinally, the Seattle patients had been enrolled during active infection. Sequencing was performed on peripheral blood. This sequence originates from a woman aged 45-59 years with COVID-19, enrolled during active disease. The V call is TRBV4-1, the J call TRBJ2-2, with a possible D match to TRBD1 (6 bases). The CDR3 loop reads CASSPVQGNTGELFF. In nucleotides, the CDR3 is TGCGCCAGCAGCCCGGTACAGGGTAACACCGGGGAGCTGTTTTTT.